This T cell receptor (beta chain) was found in a study of blood T cells in healthy people across ages. Regarding the study as a whole: Diversity was estimated from one million T cells, and these estimates were considered underestimates. Older individuals had lower TCR beta diversity per million T cells (the decline was roughly linear). The long-lived group displayed more naive CD4+ cells, plus higher diversity, than the aged donors did.

The CDR3 consists of 15 residues. Germline CDR1 DFQATT, CDR2 SNEGSKA (reference sequence). V lost 2 bases and J lost 7; bases outside the gene matches: 6. This clonotype was counted between two and nine times. Its cognate antigen is unknown. Primers used in a second PCR of about 7 to 12 cycles were a sample-barcoded 5' primer and a J-beta primer mix. Carrying 12 random nucleotides, a template-switch adaptor labeled each individual cDNA molecule. A single record per CDR3 protein comes from TCRdb applying MiXCR to the 5' RACE reads. This sample has some 1.1 million distinct CDR3 sequences, with 35% to 45% found just once.

This sequence joins TRBV20-1 and TRBJ2-1; TRBD2 aligns across 12 bases. This TCR was sampled from a man between 18 and 35 years old in good health. The sample taken for sequencing was blood. This chain's CDR3 is CSARPSGGANNEQFF. The DNA for the CDR3 is TGCAGTGCTAGACCTAGCGGGGGGGCCAATAATGAGCAGTTCTTC.